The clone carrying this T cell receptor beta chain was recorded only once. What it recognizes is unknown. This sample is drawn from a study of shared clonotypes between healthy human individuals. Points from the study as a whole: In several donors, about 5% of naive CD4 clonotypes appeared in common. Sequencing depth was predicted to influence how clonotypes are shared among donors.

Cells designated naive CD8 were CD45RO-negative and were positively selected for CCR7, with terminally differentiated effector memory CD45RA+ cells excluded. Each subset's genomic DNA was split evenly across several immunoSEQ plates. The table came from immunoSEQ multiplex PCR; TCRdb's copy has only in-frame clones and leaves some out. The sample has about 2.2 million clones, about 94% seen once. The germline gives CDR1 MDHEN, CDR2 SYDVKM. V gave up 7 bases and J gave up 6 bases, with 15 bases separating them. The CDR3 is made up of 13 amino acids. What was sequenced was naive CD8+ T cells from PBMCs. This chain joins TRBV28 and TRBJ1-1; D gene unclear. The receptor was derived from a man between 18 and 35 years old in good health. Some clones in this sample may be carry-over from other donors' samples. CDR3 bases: TGTGCCAGCAAAGGTATGGGAGGACCTGAAGCTTTCTTT. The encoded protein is CASKGMGGPEAFF.